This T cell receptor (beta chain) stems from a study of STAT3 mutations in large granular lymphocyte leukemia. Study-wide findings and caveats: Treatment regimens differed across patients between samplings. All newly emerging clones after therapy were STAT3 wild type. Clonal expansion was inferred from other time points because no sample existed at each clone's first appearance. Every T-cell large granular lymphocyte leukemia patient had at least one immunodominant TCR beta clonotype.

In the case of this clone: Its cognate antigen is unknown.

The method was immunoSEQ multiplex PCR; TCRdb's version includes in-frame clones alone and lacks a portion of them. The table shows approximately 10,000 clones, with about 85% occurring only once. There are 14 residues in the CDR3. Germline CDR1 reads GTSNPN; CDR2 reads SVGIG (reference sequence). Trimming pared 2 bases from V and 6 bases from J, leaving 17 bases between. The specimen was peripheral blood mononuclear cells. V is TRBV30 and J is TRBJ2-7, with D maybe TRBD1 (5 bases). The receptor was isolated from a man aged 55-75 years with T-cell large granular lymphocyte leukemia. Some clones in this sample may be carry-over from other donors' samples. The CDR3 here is CAWSPRQFGAEQYF. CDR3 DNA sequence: TGTGCCTGGAGTCCCCGTCAATTTGGGGCCGAGCAGTACTTC.